This TCR beta chain was recovered during a study of blood T cell repertoires in COVID-19. Participants reported their clinical history, and cohort assignment relied on those reports. As handled by the study authors: Reference gene primer amplification yielded estimated nucleated cell counts. TCRdb's copy holds only in-frame clones and misses some; the assay was immunoSEQ multiplex PCR. V and J calls and clone size are given by that table; D and trimming were obtained from the DNA. The repertoire holds roughly 180,000 clones, with 65% to 85% as singletons. CDR3 length: 15 residues. Trimming stripped 1 base from V and 4 bases from J, with 11 bases between. Germline V gene sequence: CDR1 SGHDN, CDR2 FVKESK.

The TCR comes from a woman in her fifties or sixties who had recovered from COVID-19. J is TRBJ1-3 and V is TRBV14; the D gene is possibly TRBD1 (5 bases). Sequencing input: PBMCs or T cells enriched from blood (not recorded which). CDR3 residues: CASSQVAGRGNTIYF. CDR3 nucleotides: TGTGCCAGCAGCCAAGTCGCGGGGCGCGGAAACACCATATATTTT.